One and the same sample provided the 10 T cell receptor beta chains below, sequenced in a study of T-cell reconstitution after alpha-beta-depleted transplantation in children. This sample's TCRbeta library carried unique molecular identifier barcodes. MiXCR, run by TCRdb on the PCR reads, gives a single entry per CDR3 protein. This sample has 250,000 to 300,000 distinct CDR3 sequences, with 10% found just once. The input for sequencing was PBMCs, taken before TCRalphabeta/CD19-depleted stem cell transplant. These receptors originate from a boy under two years old with acute myeloid leukemia, due to receive a stem cell transplant.

With regard to this clonotype: A much larger clone differs by one base, so this may be a read error. The gene calls are TRBV3-1 and TRBJ1-1, with D perhaps TRBD1 (5 bases). Germline V gives CDR1 LGHDT, CDR2 YNNKEL (reference sequence). CDR3 length: 14 residues. CDR3 sequence (DNA): TGTGACAGCAGCCATCCACCAGGGAGCCCTGAAGCTTTCTTT. This sequence encodes CDSSHPPGSPEAFF.

As for this clonotype: This clone may be a read error of a much larger clone one base away. The DNA for the CDR3 is TGTGCCACCAGTCTTACGGATACGCAGTATTTT. This encodes CATSLTDTQYF. The rearrangement joins TRBV24-1 to TRBJ2-3; D is ambiguous. Trimming left V 6 bases short and J 6 bases short, with 6 bases between. CDR3 length: 11 residues. The V gene's germline CDR1 is KGHDR and CDR2 SFDVKD.

As concerns this clonotype: A much larger clone lies a single base off, so this may be a read error. The genes are TRBV13 and TRBJ2-5; 7 positions agree with TRBD2. V was clipped by 3 bases and J by 3 bases; unmatched bases: 4. This CDR3 spans 14 amino acids. CDR1 and CDR2 (germline): PRHDT, FYEKMQ (reference sequence). In nucleotides, the CDR3 is TGTGCCAGCAGCTTGGACCGGGGGGAAGAGACCCAGTACTTC. Residues: CASSLDRGEETQYF.

This clonotype was counted ten times or more. The chain combines TRBV5-1 with TRBJ2-7; TRBD1 matches 7 bases. This CDR3 is built from 13 residues. The germline V gene has CDR1 SGHRS and CDR2 YFSETQ. The junction had 3 bases not matched to a gene; V was cut back by 2 bases and J by 4 bases. CDR3 nucleotides: TGCGCCAGCAGCTTAACAGGGGTTTACGAGCAGTACTTC. Translated, it gives CASSLTGVYEQYF.

This sequence joins TRBV15 and TRBJ2-7; the match to TRBD2 covers 7 bases. Per the germline V gene, CDR1 is LNHNV and CDR2 is YYDKDF (reference sequence). V was pared by 1 base and J by 6 bases, with 6 bases of the junction left unmatched. The CDR3 extends over 14 amino acids. The CDR3 loop is CATSRGMGEGEQYF. The CDR3, as DNA: TGTGCCACCAGCAGAGGAATGGGGGAGGGCGAGCAGTACTTC.

A single count supports this clonotype. A much larger clonotype is one base distant, so this may be a read error. This chain connects TRBV9 to TRBJ2-1, with a weak D call TRBD2 (6 bases). The CDR3 length is 13 residues. CDR1 is SGDLS and CDR2 is YYNGEE in the germline V gene. This chain's CDR3 is CASSVVAGNEQIF. As DNA, the CDR3 is TGTGCCAGCAGCGTAGTCGCGGGGAATGAGCAGATCTTC. The whole variable domain, filled in from reference TRBV9 and TRBJ2-1, reads DSGVTQTPKHLITATGQRVTLRCSPRSGDLSVYWYQQSLDQGLQFLIQYYNGEERAKGNILERFSAQQFPDLHSELNLSSLELGDSALYFCASSVVAGNEQIFGPGTRLTVL.

This clonotype showed up many times. This rearrangement joins TRBV7-9 to TRBJ2-7; 11 nucleotides line up with TRBD1. This CDR3 is built from 14 residues. The ends lost 4 bases at V and 3 bases at J; junction bases unmatched: 2. CDR1 and CDR2 (germline): SEHNR, FQNEAQ (reference sequence). CDR3 in amino acids: CASSWTGGFYEQYF. As DNA, the CDR3 is TGTGCCAGCAGCTGGACAGGGGGCTTCTACGAGCAGTACTTC. The variable domain in full, with the rest retrieved from reference TRBV7-9 and TRBJ2-7, is DTGVSQNPRHKITKRGQNVTFRCDPISEHNRLYWYRQTLGQGPEFLTYFQNEAQLEKSRLLSDRFSAERPKGSFSTLEIQRTEQGDSAMYLCASSWTGGFYEQYFGPGTRLTVT.

This clonotype was seen a few times. The J gene is TRBJ1-1, the V gene TRBV12-3 or TRBV12-4; 9 bases line up with TRBD1. The CDR3 length is 13 residues. Trimming took 6 bases from V and 4 from J; bases not matched to a gene: 3. Here the CDR3 reads CASRQGARTEAFF. DNA of the CDR3: TGTGCCAGCAGACAGGGGGCTCGCACTGAAGCTTTCTTT.

This clonotype was observed a few times. The rearrangement links TRBV7-3 to TRBJ2-7, with TRBD2 matching 7 bases. J lost 3 bases, V lost 2 bases, and 7 bases had no gene match. There are 15 residues in the CDR3. CDR1 and CDR2 (germline): SGHTA, FQGTGA. CDR3 region: CASSLERGTIYEQYF. The CDR3 nucleotides are TGTGCCAGCAGCTTAGAGCGGGGAACCATCTACGAGCAGTACTTC.

This clonotype came up a few times. The V and J genes are TRBV12-3 or TRBV12-4 and TRBJ1-6, with D possibly TRBD1 on 5 matching bases. The length of the CDR3 is 14 residues. Deletions cut 4 bases from V and 6 bases from J, with 10 bases between. The CDR3 loop is CASSYGGGNSPLHF. The CDR3 bases are TGTGCCAGCAGTTACGGGGGTGGTAATTCACCCCTCCACTTT.